The source of this T cell receptor (beta chain) is a study of technical replicates of blood from several donors. The table came from immunoSEQ multiplex PCR; TCRdb's copy has only in-frame clones and leaves some out. This table has 75,000 to 85,000 clones, roughly 77% appearing once. This CDR3 comprises 13 residues. CDR1 ENHRY and CDR2 SYGVKD come from the germline V gene. Trimming stripped 6 bases from V and 7 bases from J, with 15 bases between. The chain couples TRBV10-3 to TRBJ1-1, with a tentative D call TRBD1 (6 bases). The specimen sequenced was PBMCs. This sequence was found in a human donor in good health. Some clones in this sample may be carry-over from other donors' samples. The chain's CDR3 is CAISGGGTDEAFF. In DNA form, the CDR3 reads TGTGCCATCAGCGGGGGGGGCACAGATGAAGCTTTCTTT.